This TCR beta chain originates from a study of naive and memory T cell subsets. This clonotype has at least ten counts. An equimolar mix of two oligonucleotides served as the beta constant-region primer for TRBC1 and TRBC2. TCRdb analysed the UMI-ligation and nested PCR reads with MiXCR anew, one entry per CDR3 protein. The data contain some 4,500 distinct CDR3 sequences, 7.2% of them seen just once; the ten biggest clones take up 65% to 90%. V lost 0 bases to trimming and J lost 1 base; unmatched junction nucleotides: 3. The CDR3 spans 15 residues. Germline V CDR1 and CDR2: MGHRA, YSYEKL. The chain carries TRBV4-1 and TRBJ2-7; 7 bases are shared with TRBD2. Sequencing input: CD4+ TEMRA cells from blood. Stated subset: effector memory re-expressing CD45RA, CD45RA+ CD27-. The receptor's source is a human donor in good health. CDR3 nucleotide sequence: TGCGCCAGCAGCCAAGACTGGACTAGGTCCTACGAGCAGTACTTC. Translating it yields CASSQDWTRSYEQYF.